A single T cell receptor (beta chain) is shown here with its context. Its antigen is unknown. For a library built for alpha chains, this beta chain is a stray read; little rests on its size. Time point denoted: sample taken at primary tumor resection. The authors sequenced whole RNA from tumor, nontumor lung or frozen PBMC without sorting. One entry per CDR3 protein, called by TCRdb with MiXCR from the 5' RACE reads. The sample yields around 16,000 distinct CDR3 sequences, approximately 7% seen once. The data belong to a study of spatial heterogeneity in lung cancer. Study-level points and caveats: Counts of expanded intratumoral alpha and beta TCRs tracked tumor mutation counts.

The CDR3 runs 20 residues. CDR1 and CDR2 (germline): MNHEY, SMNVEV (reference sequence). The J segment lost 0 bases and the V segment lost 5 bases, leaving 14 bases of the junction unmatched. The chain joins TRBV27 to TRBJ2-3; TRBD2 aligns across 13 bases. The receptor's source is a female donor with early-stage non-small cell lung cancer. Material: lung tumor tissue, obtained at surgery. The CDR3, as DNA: TGTGCCAGCAGTAGATGGACTAGCGGGGGCACCAAATCTAGCACAGATACGCAGTATTTT. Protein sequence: CASSRWTSGGTKSSTDTQYF.